The TCR beta chain under discussion was sequenced for a study of T cell responses to AZD1222 COVID-19 vaccine. Study results and caveats: The sample set comprised mostly white British donors with more females, and clonal diversity was possibly underestimated.

As to this clone: What it binds is not known.

Assay used: immunoSEQ multiplex PCR; TCRdb lists only in-frame clones, some missing. This table holds about 110,000 clones, more than 70% found once. The CDR3 is made up of 15 amino acids. This chain uses TRBV21-1 with TRBJ2-3; TRBD1, the table's D call, lacks a check against the DNA. TRBV21-1 is tagged as a pseudogene. The source was peripheral blood, collected on day 0 of MenACWY control vaccination. The receptor comes from an adult in good health. CDR3 sequence reads: CASSKPPLGPDTQYF. The CDR3 coding sequence is TGTGCCAGCAGCAAACCACCCCTGGGCCCAGATACGCAGTATTTT.